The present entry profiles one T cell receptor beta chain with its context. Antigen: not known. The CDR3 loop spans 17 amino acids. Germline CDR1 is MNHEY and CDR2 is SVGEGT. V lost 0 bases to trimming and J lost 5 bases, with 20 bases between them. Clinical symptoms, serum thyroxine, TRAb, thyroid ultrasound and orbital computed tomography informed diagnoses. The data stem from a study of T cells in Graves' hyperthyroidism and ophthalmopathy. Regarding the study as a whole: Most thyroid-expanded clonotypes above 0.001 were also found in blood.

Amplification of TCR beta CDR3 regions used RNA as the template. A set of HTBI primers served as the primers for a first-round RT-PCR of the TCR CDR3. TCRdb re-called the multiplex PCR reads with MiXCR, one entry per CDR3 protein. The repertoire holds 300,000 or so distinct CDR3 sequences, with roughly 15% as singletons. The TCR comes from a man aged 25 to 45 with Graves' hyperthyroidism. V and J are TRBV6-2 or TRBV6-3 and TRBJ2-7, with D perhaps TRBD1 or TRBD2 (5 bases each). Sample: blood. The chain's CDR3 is CASSYSGAPSIIDEQYF. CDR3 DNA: TGTGCCAGCAGTTACTCCGGGGCCCCTAGCATTATCGACGAGCAGTACTTC.